This paragraph covers one T cell receptor beta chain sequence. Where libraries were unsorted, they were derived from 2 million PBMCs stored at -80 degrees C. 5'RACE generated cDNA with 10-nucleotide random UMIs. TCRdb processed the 5' RACE reads anew with MiXCR; each CDR3 protein has one entry. Of about 30,000 distinct CDR3 sequences detected, 9% to 13% appear once; the ten largest clones hold 5.8%. The sample is drawn from a study of neurological immune-mediated disorders. Germline loops: CDR1 SGHVS, CDR2 FQNEAQ. Trimming removed 1 base from V and 9 bases from J; junction bases left unmatched: 7. This CDR3 spans 15 amino acids.

The source is an older woman in good health. The specimen sequenced was PBMCs. This chain joins TRBV7-8 and TRBJ2-1; 9 bases line up with TRBD2. CDR3 amino acids: CASSLVAGAEFEQFF. The CDR3 nucleotides read TGTGCCAGCAGCTTAGTAGCGGGGGCTGAGTTTGAGCAGTTCTTC.